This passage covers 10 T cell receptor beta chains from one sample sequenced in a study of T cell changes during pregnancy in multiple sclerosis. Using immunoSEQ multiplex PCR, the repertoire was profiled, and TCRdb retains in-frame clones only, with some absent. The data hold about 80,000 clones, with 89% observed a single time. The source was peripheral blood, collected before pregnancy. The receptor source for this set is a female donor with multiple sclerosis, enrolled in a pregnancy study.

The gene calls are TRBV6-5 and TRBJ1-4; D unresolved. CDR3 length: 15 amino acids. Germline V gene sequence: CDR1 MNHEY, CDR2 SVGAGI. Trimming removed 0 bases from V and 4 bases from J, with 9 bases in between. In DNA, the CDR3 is TGTGCCAGCAGTTACTCTGAGGGCTATAATGAAAAACTGTTTTTT. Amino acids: CASSYSEGYNEKLFF.

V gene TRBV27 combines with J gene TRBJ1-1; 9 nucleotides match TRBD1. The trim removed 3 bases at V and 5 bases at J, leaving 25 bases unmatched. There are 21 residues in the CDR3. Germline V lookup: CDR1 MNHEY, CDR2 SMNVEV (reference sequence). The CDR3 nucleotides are TGTGCCAGCAGTTTTTACTGGCGCGCCAAGACAGGGGGGAAGGATCTAACTGAAGCTTTCTTT. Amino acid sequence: CASSFYWRAKTGGKDLTEAFF.

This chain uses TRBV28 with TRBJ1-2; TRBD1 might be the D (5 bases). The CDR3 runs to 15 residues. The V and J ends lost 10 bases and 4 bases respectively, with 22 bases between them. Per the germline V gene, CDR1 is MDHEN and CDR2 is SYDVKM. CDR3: CATGRDGAESYGYTF. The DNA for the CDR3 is TGTGCCACGGGTAGGGATGGGGCCGAAAGCTATGGCTACACCTTC.

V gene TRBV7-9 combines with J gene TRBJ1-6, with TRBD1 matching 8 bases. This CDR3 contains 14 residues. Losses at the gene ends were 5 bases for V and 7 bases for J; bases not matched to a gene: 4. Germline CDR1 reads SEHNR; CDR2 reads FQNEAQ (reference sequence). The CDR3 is CASSPRTGNSPLHF. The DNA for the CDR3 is TGTGCCAGCAGCCCTCGGACAGGGAATTCACCCCTCCACTTT.

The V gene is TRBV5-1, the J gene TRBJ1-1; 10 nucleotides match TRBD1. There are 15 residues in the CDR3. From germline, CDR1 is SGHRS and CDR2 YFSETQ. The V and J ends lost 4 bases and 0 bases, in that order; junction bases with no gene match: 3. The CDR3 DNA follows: TGCGCCAGCAGCACGGGACAGGGGTTGAACACTGAAGCTTTCTTT. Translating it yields CASSTGQGLNTEAFF. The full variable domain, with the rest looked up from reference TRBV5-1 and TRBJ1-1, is KAGVTQTPRYLIKTRGQQVTLSCSPISGHRSVSWYQQTPGQGLQFLFEYFSETQRNKGNFPGRFSGRQFSNSRSEMNVSTLELGDSALYLCASSTGQGLNTEAFFGQGTRLTVV.

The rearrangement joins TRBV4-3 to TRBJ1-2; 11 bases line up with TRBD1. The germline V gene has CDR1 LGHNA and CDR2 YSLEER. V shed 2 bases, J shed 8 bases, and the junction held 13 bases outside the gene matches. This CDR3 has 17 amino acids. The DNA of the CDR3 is TGCGCCAGCAGCCAATCGACCCCGTGGACAGGGGGCGGAGGCTACACCTTC. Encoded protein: CASSQSTPWTGGGGYTF.

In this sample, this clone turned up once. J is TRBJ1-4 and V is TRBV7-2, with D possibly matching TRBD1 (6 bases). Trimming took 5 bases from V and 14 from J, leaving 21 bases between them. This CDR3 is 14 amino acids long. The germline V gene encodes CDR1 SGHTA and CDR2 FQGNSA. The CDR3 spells CASSLTGGSVGLFF. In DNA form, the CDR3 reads TGTGCCAGCAGCCTCACGGGGGGCAGCGTGGGGCTGTTTTTT.

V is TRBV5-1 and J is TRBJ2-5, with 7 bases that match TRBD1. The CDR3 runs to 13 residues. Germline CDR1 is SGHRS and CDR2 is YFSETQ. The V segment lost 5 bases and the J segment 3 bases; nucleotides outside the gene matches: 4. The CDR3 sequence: CASRFQGEETQYF. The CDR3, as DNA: TGCGCCAGCAGGTTCCAGGGGGAAGAGACCCAGTACTTC.

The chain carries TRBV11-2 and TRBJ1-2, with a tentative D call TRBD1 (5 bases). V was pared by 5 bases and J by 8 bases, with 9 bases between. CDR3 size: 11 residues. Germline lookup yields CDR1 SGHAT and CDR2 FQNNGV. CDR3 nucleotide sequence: TGTGCCAGCAGCCTGGGGGGGGGCTACACCTTC. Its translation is CASSLGGGYTF.

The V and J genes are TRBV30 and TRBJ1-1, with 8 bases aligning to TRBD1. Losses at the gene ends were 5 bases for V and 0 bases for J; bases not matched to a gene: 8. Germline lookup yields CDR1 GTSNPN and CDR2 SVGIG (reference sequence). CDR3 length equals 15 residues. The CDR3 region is CAWARQGSLNTEAFF. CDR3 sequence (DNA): TGTGCCTGGGCCAGACAGGGGAGCCTGAACACTGAAGCTTTCTTT.